What follows is one TCR beta chain and its context. Its antigen specificity is not known. TCRdb lists the instrument as NextSeq 550. The Human TCR Profiling Kit (MiLaboratory) was used to prepare UMI-labeled 5' RACE TRB cDNA libraries. cDNA synthesis used the entire amount of extracted RNA, and PCR amplification then used the entire amount of cDNA produced. The libraries were made side by side, with each library going through the same number of PCR cycles. The study's processing was this. With a requirement of at least two reads per UMI, MIGEC and MiXCR extracted about 56,000 +/- 9,600 unique UMI-labeled TRB cDNA molecules per library. An average of approximately 40,000 +/- 10,000 functional in-frame TRB CDR3 nucleotide clonotypes without stop codons was found per library. After each sample was downsampled to 5000 UMI-labeled TRB molecules, VDJtools was used to calculate diversity metrics such as normalized Shannon-Wiener and Chao1. For the central five CDR3 residues, VDJtools calculated physicochemical properties weighted by clonotype size, namely interaction energy, strength, volume and Kidera factor 4. TCRdb reprocessed the reads and assigns one entry to each CDR3 protein sequence, leaving out DNA. The V and J calls here are based on TCRdb, not the publication. The sample table records more than 65,000 distinct CDR3 sequences. The ten largest clones represent roughly 1.5% of the sample.

This record comes from a study of CXCR3-negative and CXCR3-positive naive CD8 T cells (dated by TCRdb to between 2017 and 2020). About the investigation overall: In total, 110 million to 150 million TRB reads were obtained, corresponding to roughly 1.5 +/- 0.3 million reads per library. The diversity and physicochemical repertoire analyses included approximately ten donors pooled from two independent experiments. Naive subsets from about five donors and memory cells from 3 donors were included in the TRBV-TRBJ cluster analysis.

The germline V gene (reference sequence) specifies SEHNR as CDR1 and FQNEAQ as CDR2. From the cysteine up to the phenylalanine, the CDR3 has a length of 16 residues. The nucleotide record is missing. On the study overall, not on this receptor specifically: Repertoire diversity was comparably high in both naive subsets but much lower in memory CD8+ T cells. Similar TRBV-TRBJ usage was shown by naive CXCR3-negative and CXCR3-positive cells from the same donor, whereas distinct patterns were shown by memory cells. Because CXCR3 expression was partially decreased after cryopreservation, freshly isolated PBMCs were used for most assays. Because surface CD5, which is linked to self-reactivity in mice, was comparable between the naive subsets, TCR interaction strength was also inferred from TRB CDR3 physicochemical properties. TRB CDR3s from CXCR3-positive naive cells showed higher hydrophobicity (lower Kidera factor 4), lower energy, and higher strength and volume indices than CXCR3-negative naive cells.

Each CD8+ T cell subset was flow-sorted in triplicate, with fewer than 350,000 cells per subset placed directly into RLT lysis buffer. To exclude memory contaminants, naive CD8+ T cells were stringently defined as CD45RO-CCR7+CD27+CD95-. Using standard density gradient centrifugation, peripheral blood mononuclear cells were isolated from buffy coats. Naive CXCR3-negative and CXCR3-positive CD8+ T cells were flow-sorted using a FACSAria III. An RNeasy Mini Kit was used to extract total RNA from the sorted cells. The sequence was collected from a human donor in good health. Some clones in this sample may be carry-over from other donors' samples. Sequenced material: naive CXCR3- CD8+ T cells from blood. This specimen's cell subset or site label, per the study, means: CD45RO-CCR7+CD27+CD95- naive CD8+ T cells lacking CXCR3 (TNR3-). This receptor chain uses TRBV7-9 and TRBJ1-1. The CDR3 here reads CASSLVQVTSDTEAFF. With all but the CDR3 taken from the reference TRBV7-9 and TRBJ1-1 genes, the full variable domain is: DTGVSQNPRHKITKRGQNVTFRCDPISEHNRLYWYRQTLGQGPEFLTYFQNEAQLEKSRLLSDRFSAERPKGSFSTLEIQRTEQGDSAMYLCASSLVQVTSDTEAFFGQGTRLTVV.